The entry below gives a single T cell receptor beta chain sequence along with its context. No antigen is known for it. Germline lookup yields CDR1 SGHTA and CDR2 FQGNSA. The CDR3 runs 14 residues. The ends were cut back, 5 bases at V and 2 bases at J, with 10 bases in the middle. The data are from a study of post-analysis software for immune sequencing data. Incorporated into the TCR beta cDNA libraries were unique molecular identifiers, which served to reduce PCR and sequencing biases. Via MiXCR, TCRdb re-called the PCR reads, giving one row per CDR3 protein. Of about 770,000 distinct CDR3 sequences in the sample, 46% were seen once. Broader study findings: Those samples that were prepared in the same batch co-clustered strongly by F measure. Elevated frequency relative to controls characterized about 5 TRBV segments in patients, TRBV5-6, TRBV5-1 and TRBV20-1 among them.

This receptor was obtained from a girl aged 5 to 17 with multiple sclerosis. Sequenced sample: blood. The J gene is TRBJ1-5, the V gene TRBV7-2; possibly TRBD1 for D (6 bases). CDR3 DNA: TGTGCCAGCAGCGCACAGGGAGGCAATCAGCCCCAGCATTTT. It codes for CASSAQGGNQPQHF.